This TCR beta chain derives from a study of T cell repertoires in cytomegalovirus infection. CDR3 length equals 15 residues. Germline V lookup: CDR1 MGHRA, CDR2 YSYEKL. V was cut by 0 bases and J by 6 bases, with 14 bases left in between. TCRdb analysed the reads with MiXCR anew, one entry per CDR3 protein. Here the sample spans about 470,000 distinct CDR3 sequences, about 42% being singletons. In the case of this clonotype: The antigen remains unidentified.

This TCR was recovered from a human donor in good health (CMV status not recorded). Some clones in this sample may be carry-over from other donors' samples. V is TRBV4-1 and J is TRBJ1-2; the D gene is possibly TRBD1 (5 bases). The input for sequencing was cultured PBMCs, taken from culture after CMV antigen stimulation. CDR3 in amino acids: CASSQERGREDGYTF. The CDR3 bases are TGCGCCAGCAGCCAAGAACGAGGCAGGGAAGATGGCTACACCTTC.